This entry lists 6 T cell receptor beta chains sequenced from one sample in a study of high-grade serous ovarian cancer treatment subgroups. Sequencing used immunoSEQ multiplex PCR; TCRdb keeps in-frame clones, though not all of them. The sample includes 7,000 to 10,000 clones, more than 75% of them seen just once. The tumor samples were collected prior to definitive surgery or chemotherapy. The sample consisted of tumor tissue. The receptors were gathered from a human donor with high-grade serous ovarian cancer.

The V call is TRBV4-3, the J call TRBJ1-2; no firm D call. With 0 bases removed from V and 5 bases from J, the gap between germline ends came to 19 bases. Germline-derived CDR1 and CDR2 are LGHNA and YSLEER. This CDR3 region has 17 residues. Here the CDR3 DNA reads TGCGCCAGCAGCCAAGATAGCGGACCGATAGGGTGGTATGGCTACACCTTC. Protein sequence: CASSQDSGPIGWYGYTF.

This clone was found a few times. The V gene is TRBV6-5, the J gene TRBJ1-6; the match to TRBD1 covers 7 bases. The V gene's germline CDR1 is MNHEY and CDR2 SVGAGI. The CDR3 totals 14 residues. Trimming at V came to 2 bases and at J to 7 bases, leaving 2 bases not matched to a gene. DNA of the CDR3: TGTGCCAGCAGTTACGCGGGACAGAATTCACCCCTCCACTTT. Amino acids: CASSYAGQNSPLHF.

V usage is TRBV29-1 and J usage is TRBJ1-2, with D possibly TRBD1 on 6 matching bases. With 3 bases removed from V and 4 bases from J, the gap between germline ends came to 15 bases. Germline CDR1 reads SQVTM; CDR2 reads ANQGSEA. This CDR3 is 14 amino acids long. Written as DNA, the CDR3 is TGCAGCGTTGAGGCGACAGGAGGAGGCTATGGCTACACCTTC. The encoded protein is CSVEATGGGYGYTF.

This chain uses TRBV10-3 with TRBJ1-2; the match to TRBD1 covers 7 bases. Germline CDR1 ENHRY, CDR2 SYGVKD. V lost 5 bases to trimming and J lost 0 bases; unmatched junction nucleotides: 18. The CDR3 contains 19 residues. The CDR3 bases are TGTGCCATCAGTCAGGGCATGGATGTAGGGACAGAAACTAACTATGGCTACACCTTC. As protein: CAISQGMDVGTETNYGYTF.

This clone was detected once. The chain is built from TRBV11-2 and TRBJ1-2, with 8 bases fitting TRBD1. Germline assignment: CDR1 SGHAT and CDR2 FQNNGV. This CDR3 contains 15 residues. With 2 bases clipped from V and 8 bases from J, the junction kept 10 bases outside the gene matches. The CDR3 is CASSLQGALPEGYTF. The CDR3 coding sequence is TGTGCCAGCAGCTTACAGGGGGCGCTTCCAGAAGGCTACACCTTC.

This sequence joins TRBV6-1 and TRBJ2-5; D not certain. The germline V gene encodes CDR1 MNHNS and CDR2 SASEGT. This CDR3 is 13 amino acids long. Trimming stripped 6 bases from V and 7 bases from J, with 15 bases between. CDR3 sequence: CASRKTELGTQYF. The CDR3 DNA follows: TGTGCCAGCAGAAAAACAGAGCTTGGGACCCAGTACTTC.